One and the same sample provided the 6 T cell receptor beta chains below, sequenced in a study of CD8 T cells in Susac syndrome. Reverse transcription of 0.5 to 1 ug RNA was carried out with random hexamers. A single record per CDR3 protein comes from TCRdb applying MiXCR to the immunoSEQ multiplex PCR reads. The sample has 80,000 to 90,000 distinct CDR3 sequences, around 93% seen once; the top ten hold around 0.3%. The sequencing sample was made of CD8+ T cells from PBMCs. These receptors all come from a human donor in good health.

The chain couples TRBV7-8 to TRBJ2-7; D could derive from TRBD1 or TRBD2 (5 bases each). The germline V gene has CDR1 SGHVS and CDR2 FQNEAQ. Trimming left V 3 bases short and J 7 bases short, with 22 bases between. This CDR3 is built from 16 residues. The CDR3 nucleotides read TGTGCCAGCAGCTTCCCAAGTCCTACGGGGCAAGGGGAGCAGTACTTC. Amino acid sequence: CASSFPSPTGQGEQYF.

The CDR3 protein is CASNRRDDEQFF. CDR3 nucleotide sequence: TGCGCCAGCAATCGTCGGGACGATGAGCAGTTCTTC. The rearrangement uses TRBV5-1 and TRBJ2-1; D assignment may be TRBD1 or TRBD2 (5 bases each). V was pared by 6 bases and J by 8 bases, with 12 bases between. Per the germline V gene, CDR1 is SGHRS and CDR2 is YFSETQ. This CDR3 is 12 amino acids long.

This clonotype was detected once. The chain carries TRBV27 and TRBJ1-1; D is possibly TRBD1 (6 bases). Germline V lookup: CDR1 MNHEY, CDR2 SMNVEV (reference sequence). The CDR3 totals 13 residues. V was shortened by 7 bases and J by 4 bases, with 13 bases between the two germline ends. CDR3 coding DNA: TGTGCCAGCACGAACAGCAGGGGCACTGAAGCTTTCTTT. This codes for CASTNSRGTEAFF.

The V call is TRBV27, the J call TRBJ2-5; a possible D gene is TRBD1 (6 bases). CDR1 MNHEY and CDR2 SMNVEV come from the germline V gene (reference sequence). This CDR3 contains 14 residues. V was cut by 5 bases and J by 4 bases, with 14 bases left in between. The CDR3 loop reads CASSRFGQLETQYF. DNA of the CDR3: TGTGCCAGCAGTCGCTTCGGACAGTTAGAGACCCAGTACTTC.

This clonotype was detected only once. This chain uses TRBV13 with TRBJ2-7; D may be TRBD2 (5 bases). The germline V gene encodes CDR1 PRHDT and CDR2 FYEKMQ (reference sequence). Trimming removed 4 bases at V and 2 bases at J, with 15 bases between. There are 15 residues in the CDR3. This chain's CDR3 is CASSSADGIPYEQYF. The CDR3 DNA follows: TGTGCCAGCAGCTCCGCGGACGGGATTCCCTACGAGCAGTACTTC. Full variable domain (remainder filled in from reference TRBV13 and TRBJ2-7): AAGVIQSPRHLIKEKRETATLKCYPIPRHDTVYWYQQGPGQDPQFLISFYEKMQSDKGSIPDRFSAQQFSDYHSELNMSSLELGDSALYFCASSSADGIPYEQYFGPGTRLTVT.

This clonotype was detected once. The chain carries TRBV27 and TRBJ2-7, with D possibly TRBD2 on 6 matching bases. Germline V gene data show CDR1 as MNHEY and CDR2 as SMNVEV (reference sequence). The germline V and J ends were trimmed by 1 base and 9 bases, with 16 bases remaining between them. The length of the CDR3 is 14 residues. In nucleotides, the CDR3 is TGTGCCAGCAGTTTATACGGGGACTCCCTTCGGCAGTACTTC. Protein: CASSLYGDSLRQYF.